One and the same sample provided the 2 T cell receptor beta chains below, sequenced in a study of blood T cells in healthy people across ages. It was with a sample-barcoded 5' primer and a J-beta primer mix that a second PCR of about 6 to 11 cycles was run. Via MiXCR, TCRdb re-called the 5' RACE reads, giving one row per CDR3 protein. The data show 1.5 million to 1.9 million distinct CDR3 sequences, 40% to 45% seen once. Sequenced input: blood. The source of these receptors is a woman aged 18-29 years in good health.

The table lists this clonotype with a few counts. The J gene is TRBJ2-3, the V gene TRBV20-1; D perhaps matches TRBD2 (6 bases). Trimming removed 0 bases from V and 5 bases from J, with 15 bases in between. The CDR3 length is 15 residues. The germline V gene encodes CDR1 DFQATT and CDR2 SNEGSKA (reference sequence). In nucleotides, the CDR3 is TGCAGTGCTAGAGATACTAGCCGCGGTGGAGATACGCAGTATTTT. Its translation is CSARDTSRGGDTQYF.

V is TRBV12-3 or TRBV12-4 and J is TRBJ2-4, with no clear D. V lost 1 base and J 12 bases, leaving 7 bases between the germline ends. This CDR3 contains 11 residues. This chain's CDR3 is CASSLDGSQYF. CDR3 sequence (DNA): TGTGCCAGCAGTTTAGACGGGTCTCAGTACTTC.